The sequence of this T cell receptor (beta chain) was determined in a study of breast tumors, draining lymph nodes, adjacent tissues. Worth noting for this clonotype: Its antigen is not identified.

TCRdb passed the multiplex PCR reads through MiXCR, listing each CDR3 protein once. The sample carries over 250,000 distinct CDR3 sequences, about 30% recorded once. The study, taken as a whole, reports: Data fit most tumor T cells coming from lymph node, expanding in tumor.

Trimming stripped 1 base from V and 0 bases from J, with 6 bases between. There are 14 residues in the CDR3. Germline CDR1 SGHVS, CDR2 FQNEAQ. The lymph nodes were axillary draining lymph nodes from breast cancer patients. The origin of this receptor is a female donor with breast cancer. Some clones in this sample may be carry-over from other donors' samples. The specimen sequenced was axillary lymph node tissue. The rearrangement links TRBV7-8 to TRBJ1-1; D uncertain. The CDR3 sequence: CASSLGRLNTEAFF. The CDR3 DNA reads TGTGCCAGCAGCTTAGGGCGTTTGAACACTGAAGCTTTCTTT.